The source of this T cell receptor beta chain is a study of PD-L1 blockade in urothelial cancer. In the study overall: It was at 3 weeks (second dose) and 6 weeks after treatment start that blood was analyzed. Reported median T cell count for blood samples was 120,000 to 150,000. Regarding the study as a whole: Blood clones associated with the tumor expanded more at 3 weeks in durable-benefit patients. Pretreatment TCR clonality in blood, when below the median, was predictive of better survival.

The CDR3 has 15 residues. In germline, CDR1 is MGHRA, CDR2 YSYEKL. V gave up 6 bases and J gave up 8 bases; unmatched junction bases: 12. TCRdb's copy holds only in-frame clones and misses some; the assay was immunoSEQ multiplex PCR. Seen here are over 65,000 clones, around 80% observed once, and the top ten hold 4.7%. With regard to this clone: What it recognizes is unknown.

This chain joins TRBV4-1 and TRBJ1-4; TRBD1 matches 7 bases. Here the sequenced sample was PBMCs, taken around atezolizumab (anti-PD-L1) treatment. The receptor's source is a man in his 70s with urothelial cancer. Here the CDR3 DNA reads TGCGCCAGCAGACTCAGGGGGGCACTAGGAGAAAAACTGTTTTTT. Protein product: CASRLRGALGEKLFF.